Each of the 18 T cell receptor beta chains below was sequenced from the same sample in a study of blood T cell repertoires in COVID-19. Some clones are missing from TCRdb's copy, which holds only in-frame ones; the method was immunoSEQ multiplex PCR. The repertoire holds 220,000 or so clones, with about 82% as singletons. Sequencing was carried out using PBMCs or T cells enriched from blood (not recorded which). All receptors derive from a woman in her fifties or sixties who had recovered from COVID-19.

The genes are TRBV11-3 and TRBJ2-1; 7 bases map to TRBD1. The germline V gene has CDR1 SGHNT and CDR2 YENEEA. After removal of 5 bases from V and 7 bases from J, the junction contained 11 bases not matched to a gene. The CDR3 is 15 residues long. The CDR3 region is CASSNRQGIRNEQFF. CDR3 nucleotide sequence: TGTGCCAGCAGCAACCGACAGGGTATAAGGAATGAGCAGTTCTTC.

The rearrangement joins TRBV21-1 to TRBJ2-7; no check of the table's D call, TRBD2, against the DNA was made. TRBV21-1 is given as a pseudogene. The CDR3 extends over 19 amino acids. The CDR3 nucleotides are TGTGCCAGCAGCAAAGCCGTGACTAGCGGGGATGTTGGTGGGCGTGAGCAGTACTTC. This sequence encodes CASSKAVTSGDVGGREQYF.

CDR3 sequence reads: CASVPSDREETGKLFF. The CDR3 coding sequence is TGTGCCAGCGTCCCATCAGACAGGGAGGAAACGGGAAAACTGTTTTTT. V gene TRBV28 combines with J gene TRBJ1-4, with 7 bases that match TRBD1. The CDR3 has 16 amino acids. Trimming took 8 bases from V and 10 from J; bases not matched to a gene: 19. The germline V gene has CDR1 MDHEN and CDR2 SYDVKM.

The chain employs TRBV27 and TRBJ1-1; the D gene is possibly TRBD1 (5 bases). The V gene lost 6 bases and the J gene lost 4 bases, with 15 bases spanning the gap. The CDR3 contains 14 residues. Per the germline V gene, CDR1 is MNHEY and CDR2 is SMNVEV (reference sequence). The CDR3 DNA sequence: TGTGCCAGCAGGTTACATGGAGGGGTCACTGAAGCTTTCTTT. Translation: CASRLHGGVTEAFF.

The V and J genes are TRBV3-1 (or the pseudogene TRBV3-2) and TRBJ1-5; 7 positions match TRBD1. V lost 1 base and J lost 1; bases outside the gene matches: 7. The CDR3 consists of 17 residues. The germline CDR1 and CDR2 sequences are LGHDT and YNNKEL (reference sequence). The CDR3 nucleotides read TGTGCCAGCAGCCAAGGTTTAGGGGGCTCGAGCAATCAGCCCCAGCATTTT. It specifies CASSQGLGGSSNQPQHF.

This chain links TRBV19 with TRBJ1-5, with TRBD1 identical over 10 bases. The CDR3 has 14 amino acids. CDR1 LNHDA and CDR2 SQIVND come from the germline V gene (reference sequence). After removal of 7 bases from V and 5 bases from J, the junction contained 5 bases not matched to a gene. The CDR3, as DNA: TGTGCCAGTACCCTAGGACAGGGGGATCAGCCCCAGCATTTT. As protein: CASTLGQGDQPQHF.

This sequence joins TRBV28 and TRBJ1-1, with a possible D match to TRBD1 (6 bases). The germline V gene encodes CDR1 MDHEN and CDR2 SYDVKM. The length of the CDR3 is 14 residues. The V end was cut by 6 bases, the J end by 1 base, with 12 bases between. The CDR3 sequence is CASRITTGNTEAFF. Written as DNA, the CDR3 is TGTGCCAGCAGAATCACGACAGGGAACACTGAAGCTTTCTTT.

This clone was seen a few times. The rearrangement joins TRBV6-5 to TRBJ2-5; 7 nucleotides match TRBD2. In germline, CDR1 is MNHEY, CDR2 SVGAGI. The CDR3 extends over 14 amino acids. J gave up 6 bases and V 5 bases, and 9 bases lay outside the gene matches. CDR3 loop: CASSRPGGRQTQYF. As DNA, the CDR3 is TGTGCCAGCAGTCGCCCCGGGGGGAGGCAGACCCAGTACTTC.

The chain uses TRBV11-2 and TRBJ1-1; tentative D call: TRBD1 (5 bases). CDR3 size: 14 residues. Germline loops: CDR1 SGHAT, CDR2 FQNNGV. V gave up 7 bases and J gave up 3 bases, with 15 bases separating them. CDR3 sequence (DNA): TGTGCCAGCACTCAATGGGGGGGGGACACTGAAGCTTTCTTT. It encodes CASTQWGGDTEAFF.

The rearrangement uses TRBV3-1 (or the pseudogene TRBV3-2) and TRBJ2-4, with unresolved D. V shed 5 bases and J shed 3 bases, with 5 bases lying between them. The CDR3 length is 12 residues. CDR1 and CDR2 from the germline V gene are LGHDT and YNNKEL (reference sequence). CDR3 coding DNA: TGTGCCAGCAGCTACGGCAAAAACATTCAGTACTTC. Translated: CASSYGKNIQYF.

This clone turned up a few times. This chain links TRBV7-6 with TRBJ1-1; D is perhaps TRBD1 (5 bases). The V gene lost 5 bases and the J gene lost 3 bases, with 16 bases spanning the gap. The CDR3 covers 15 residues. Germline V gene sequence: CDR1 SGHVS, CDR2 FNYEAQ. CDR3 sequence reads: CASSPSVGGYTEAFF. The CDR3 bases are TGTGCCAGCAGCCCCTCCGTGGGGGGTTACACTGAAGCTTTCTTT.

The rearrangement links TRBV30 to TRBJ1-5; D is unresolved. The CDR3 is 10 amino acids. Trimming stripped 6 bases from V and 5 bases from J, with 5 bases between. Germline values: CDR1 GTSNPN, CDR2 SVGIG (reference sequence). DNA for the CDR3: TGTGCCTGCGGGGATCAGCCCCAGCATTTT. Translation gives CACGDQPQHF.

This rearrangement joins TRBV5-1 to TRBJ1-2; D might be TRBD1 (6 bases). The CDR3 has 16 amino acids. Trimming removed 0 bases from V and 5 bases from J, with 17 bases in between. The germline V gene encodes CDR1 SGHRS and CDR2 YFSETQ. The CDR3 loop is CASSLGKTGSLYGYTF. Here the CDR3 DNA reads TGCGCCAGCAGCTTGGGAAAAACAGGGAGCTTATATGGCTACACCTTC.

DNA for the CDR3: TGTGCCAGCAGTGAATCCCTGAGATTCAATCAGCCCCAGCATTTT. Its protein product is CASSESLRFNQPQHF. The chain combines TRBV2 with TRBJ1-5; no reliable D call. CDR3 length: 15 amino acids. Germline-derived CDR1 and CDR2 are SNHLY and FYNNEI. The germline V and J ends were trimmed by 2 bases and 3 bases, with 11 bases remaining between them.

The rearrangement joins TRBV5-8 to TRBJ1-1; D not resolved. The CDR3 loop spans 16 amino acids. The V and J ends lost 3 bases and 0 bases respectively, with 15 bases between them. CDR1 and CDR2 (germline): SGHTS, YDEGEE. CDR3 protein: CASSWTLGDMNTEAFF. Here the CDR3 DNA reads TGTGCCAGCAGCTGGACTTTGGGTGACATGAACACTGAAGCTTTCTTT.

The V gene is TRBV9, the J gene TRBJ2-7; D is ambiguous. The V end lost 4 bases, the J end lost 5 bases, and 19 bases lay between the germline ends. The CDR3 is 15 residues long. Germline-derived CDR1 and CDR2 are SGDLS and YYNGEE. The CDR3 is CASSPTHPEPDEQYF. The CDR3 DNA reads TGTGCCAGCAGCCCTACCCACCCCGAACCCGACGAGCAGTACTTC.

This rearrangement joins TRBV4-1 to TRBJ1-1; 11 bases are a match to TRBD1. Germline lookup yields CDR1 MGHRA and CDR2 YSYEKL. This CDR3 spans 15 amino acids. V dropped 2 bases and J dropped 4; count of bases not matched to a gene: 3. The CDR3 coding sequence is TGCGCCAGCAGCCAAACTGGACAGGGGGCCACTGAAGCTTTCTTT. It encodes CASSQTGQGATEAFF.

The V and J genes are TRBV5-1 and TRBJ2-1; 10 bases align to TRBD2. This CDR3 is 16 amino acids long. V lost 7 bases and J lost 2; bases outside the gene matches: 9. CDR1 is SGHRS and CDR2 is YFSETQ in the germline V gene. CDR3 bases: TGCGCCAGCGCCATCACCCTAGCGGGGGCCTACAATGAGCAGTTCTTC. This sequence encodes CASAITLAGAYNEQFF.